One sample yielded the 15 T cell receptor beta chains listed below, sequenced in a study of CD8 T cells in ankylosing spondylitis. TCRdb reanalysed the 5' RACE reads using MiXCR and keeps one entry per CDR3 protein. This sample carries 200,000 to 250,000 distinct CDR3 sequences, roughly 10% of them seen once, and the ten largest clones take approximately 20%. Sequencing was done on a sample of blood, either unsorted or a sorted T cell fraction (not recorded which). Receptor source: a male donor with ankylosing spondylitis or in good health (not recorded which).

There are many counts of this clonotype. V is TRBV29-1 and J is TRBJ1-2; D is perhaps TRBD1 (5 bases). Germline CDR1 and CDR2: SQVTM and ANQGSEA. The CDR3 sequence is 12 residues long. Trimming cost V 4 bases and J 6 bases, with 12 bases left between them. CDR3 bases: TGCAGCGTTGGTGCAGGGAACGATGGCTACACCTTC. Protein sequence: CSVGAGNDGYTF.

In this sample, this clonotype turned up many times. J is TRBJ1-3 and V is TRBV20-1, with D possibly TRBD1 on 6 matching bases. CDR3 length: 15 residues. Trimming left V 0 bases short and J 0 bases short, with 9 bases between. The germline V gene encodes CDR1 DFQATT and CDR2 SNEGSKA (reference sequence). The DNA of the CDR3 is TGCAGTGCTAGAGATGGGGGCTCCTCTGGAAACACCATATATTTT. Encoded protein: CSARDGGSSGNTIYF.

This clonotype was recorded a few times. The gene calls are TRBV5-1 and TRBJ2-5; 8 nucleotides agree with TRBD1. This CDR3 comprises 14 residues. Germline CDR1 SGHRS, CDR2 YFSETQ. Trimming cost V 0 bases and J 3 bases; bases outside gene matches: 1. In DNA form, the CDR3 reads TGCGCCAGCAGCTTGGGGACAGGGAAAGAGACCCAGTACTTC. Protein sequence: CASSLGTGKETQYF.

This clonotype was seen ten or more times. CDR3 DNA sequence: TGTGCCAGCAGTTTTAGCGGGGGGCCCCAAGAGACCCAGTACTTC. Amino acids: CASSFSGGPQETQYF. The V gene is TRBV28, the J gene TRBJ2-5, with 10 bases identical to TRBD2. There are 15 residues in the CDR3. The J segment lost 1 base and the V segment lost 3 bases, leaving 2 bases of the junction unmatched. CDR1 and CDR2 (germline): MDHEN, SYDVKM.

This clonotype was observed many times. The V and J genes are TRBV20-1 and TRBJ2-7; D unresolved. This CDR3 is built from 14 residues. Germline CDR1 DFQATT, CDR2 SNEGSKA (reference sequence). The V end lost 8 bases, the J end lost 3 bases, and 20 bases lay between the germline ends. CDR3 in amino acids: CSLSRENTNYEQYF. CDR3 DNA sequence: TGCAGTCTCTCTCGAGAGAACACCAACTACGAGCAGTACTTC.

This clonotype occurred many times. The V and J genes are TRBV5-1 and TRBJ2-1; unclear D gene. Trimming took 0 bases from V and 0 from J, leaving 7 bases between them. Germline-derived CDR1 and CDR2 are SGHRS and YFSETQ. The CDR3 is 15 residues long. The CDR3, as DNA: TGCGCCAGCAGCTTGGATATAGGCTCCTACAATGAGCAGTTCTTC. Translation: CASSLDIGSYNEQFF. Together with reference TRBV5-1 and TRBJ2-1, the CDR3 gives the full variable domain: KAGVTQTPRYLIKTRGQQVTLSCSPISGHRSVSWYQQTPGQGLQFLFEYFSETQRNKGNFPGRFSGRQFSNSRSEMNVSTLELGDSALYLCASSLDIGSYNEQFFGPGTRLTVL.

This clonotype was detected only once. A single base separates this from a much larger clone, so it may be a read error. The V gene is TRBV7-2, the J gene TRBJ2-7, with 8 bases that match TRBD2. Germline V CDR1 and CDR2: SGHTA, FQGNSA. The CDR3 spans 16 residues. CDR3 DNA sequence: TGTGCCAGCGGCTTAGGAGCGGGGGCGAGCTCCTACGAGCAGTACTTC. Encoded protein: CASGLGAGASSYEQYF.

There are many counts of this clonotype. The V and J genes are TRBV7-8 and TRBJ1-2, with 7 bases that match TRBD1. The germline V gene encodes CDR1 SGHVS and CDR2 FQNEAQ. The ends lost 5 bases at V and 2 bases at J; junction bases unmatched: 11. The length of the CDR3 is 16 residues. The CDR3 nucleotides read TGTGCCAGCAGCCCCGAAGGTGCAGGGGGGAACTATGGCTACACCTTC. It is translated as CASSPEGAGGNYGYTF.

In its sample, this clonotype was seen many times. This chain connects TRBV15 to TRBJ2-2; 9 nucleotides align to TRBD1. Germline assignment: CDR1 LNHNV and CDR2 YYDKDF (reference sequence). This CDR3 is built from 14 residues. Trimming took 6 bases from V and 6 from J; bases not matched to a gene: 5. CDR3 nucleotides: TGTGCCACCAGGGGACAGGGAGGGTCCGGGGAGCTGTTTTTT. It translates to CATRGQGGSGELFF.

This clonotype was seen repeatedly, ten times or more. The rearrangement links TRBV5-1 to TRBJ2-3, with D perhaps TRBD2 (7 bases). V was cut by 6 bases and J by 8 bases, with 16 bases left in between. The germline V gene has CDR1 SGHRS and CDR2 YFSETQ. There are 13 residues in the CDR3. The CDR3: CASKPEGGRTQYF. The CDR3 coding sequence is TGCGCCAGCAAACCGGAGGGGGGGCGTACGCAGTATTTT.

The chain uses TRBV21-1 and TRBJ2-3; the table's D call of TRBD1 was not tested on the DNA. TRBV21-1 is termed a pseudogene. The CDR3 covers 16 residues. CDR3 coding DNA: TGTGCCAGCACTAAACCCTGGTCAGGGACCACAGATACGCTGTATTTT. It is translated as CASTKPWSGTTDTLYF.

This clonotype was picked up many times. This rearrangement joins TRBV10-3 to TRBJ2-7; TRBD2 agrees at 11 bases. Germline trimming cut 11 bases from V and 0 bases from J; bases unmatched to any gene: 9. This CDR3 has 15 amino acids. Germline CDR1 ENHRY, CDR2 SYGVKD. The CDR3 loop is CALKEGLADSYEQYF. CDR3 DNA sequence: TGTGCCCTAAAAGAGGGACTAGCGGACTCCTACGAGCAGTACTTC.

At least ten counts were recorded for this clonotype. The chain combines TRBV30 with TRBJ2-1; D unresolved. Trimming removed 3 bases from V and 8 bases from J, with 11 bases in between. The CDR3 is 12 residues long. Germline V gene data show CDR1 as GTSNPN and CDR2 as SVGIG (reference sequence). CDR3 protein: CAWSASYDEQFF. In DNA form, the CDR3 reads TGTGCCTGGAGCGCAAGTTACGATGAGCAGTTCTTC.

The genes are TRBV28 and TRBJ2-1; 10 bases fit TRBD2. The CDR3 length is 15 residues. V trimming: 7 bases; J trimming: 7 bases; junction bases outside the gene matches: 10. Germline lookup yields CDR1 MDHEN and CDR2 SYDVKM. This CDR3 reads CASKRGGGSSNEQFF. CDR3 in DNA: TGTGCCAGCAAGCGGGGGGGTGGAAGCTCTAATGAGCAGTTCTTC.

The table lists this clonotype with many counts. This chain connects TRBV20-1 to TRBJ2-7, with D tentatively TRBD1 (6 bases). This CDR3 contains 11 residues. From germline, CDR1 is DFQATT and CDR2 SNEGSKA (reference sequence). Trimming stripped 5 bases from V and 6 bases from J, with 11 bases between. The CDR3 nucleotides are TGCAGTGCTCCCGGACAGTCCGAGCAGTACTTC. This translates into CSAPGQSEQYF.